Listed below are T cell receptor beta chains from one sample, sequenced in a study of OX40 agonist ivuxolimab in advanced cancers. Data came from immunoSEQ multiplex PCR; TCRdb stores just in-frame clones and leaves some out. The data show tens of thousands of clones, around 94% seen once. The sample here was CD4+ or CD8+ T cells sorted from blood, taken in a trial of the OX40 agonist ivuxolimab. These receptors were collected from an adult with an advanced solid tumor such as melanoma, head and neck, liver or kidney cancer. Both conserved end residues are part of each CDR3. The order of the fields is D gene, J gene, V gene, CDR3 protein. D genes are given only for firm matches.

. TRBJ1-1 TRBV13 CASNRAHTEAFF
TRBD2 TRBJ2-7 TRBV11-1 CASSSRTSGREDEQYF
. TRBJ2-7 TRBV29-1 CSASSGGRGAEQYF
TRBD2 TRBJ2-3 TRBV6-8 CASSGLTSGRWVRYAVF
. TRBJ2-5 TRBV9 CASSVVGGMWETQYF
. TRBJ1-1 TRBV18 CASSPPSRGTEAFF
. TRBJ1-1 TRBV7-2 CASSSEAEAFF
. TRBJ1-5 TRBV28 CASSLAFHASNQPQHF
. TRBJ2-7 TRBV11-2 CASSLQGGYEQYF
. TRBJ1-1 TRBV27 CASSSRGTEAFF
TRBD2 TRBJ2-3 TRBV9 CASSLEGSGNTDTQYF
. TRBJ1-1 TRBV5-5 CASSFVVRVTKNTEAFF
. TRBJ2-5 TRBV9 CASSAYFHETQYF
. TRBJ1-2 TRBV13 CASSLMRDGYTF
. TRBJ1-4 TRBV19 CASTPRQYNEKLFF
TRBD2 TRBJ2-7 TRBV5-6 CASSTASGEQYF
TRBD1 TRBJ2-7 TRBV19 CASSITTGVHEQYF
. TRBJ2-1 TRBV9 CASSGGPPPSYNEQFF
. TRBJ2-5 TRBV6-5 CASRPRQTQETQYF
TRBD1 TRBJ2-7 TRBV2 CASSLNRGLIPHEQYF
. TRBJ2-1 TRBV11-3 CASSLDRSNEQFF
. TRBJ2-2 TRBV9 CASSGGSVINTGELFF
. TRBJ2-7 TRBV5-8 CASSVRTYEGIYSYEQYF
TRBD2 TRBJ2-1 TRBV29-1 CSSGLAGVPPYNEQFF
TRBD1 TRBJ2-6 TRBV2 CASSVGETGAPGANVLTF
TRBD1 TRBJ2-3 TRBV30 CAWSVLGQGKDTQYF
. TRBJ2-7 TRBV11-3 CASSLGGVYEQYF
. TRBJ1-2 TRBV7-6 CASSLDGRNYGYTF
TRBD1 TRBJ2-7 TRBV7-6 CASSDPGQSHEQYF
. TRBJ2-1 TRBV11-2 CASSFSYNEQFF
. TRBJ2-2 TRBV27 CASKGGTFNTGELFF
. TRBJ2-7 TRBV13 CASSPLYEQYF
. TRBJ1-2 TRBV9 CASSRGSGYTF
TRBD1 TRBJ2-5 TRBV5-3 CARSLGQGRETQYF
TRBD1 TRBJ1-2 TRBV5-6 CASSWGTGTSGYTF
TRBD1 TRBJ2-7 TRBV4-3 CASSQDRTGAYEQYF
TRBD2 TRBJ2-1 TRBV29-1 CSVKGLAGVDRSYNEQFF
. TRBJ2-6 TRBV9 CASSNPRDTISGANVLTF
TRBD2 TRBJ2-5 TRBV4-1 CASSQAGGPFETQYF
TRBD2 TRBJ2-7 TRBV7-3 CASSRQTSTDYEQYF
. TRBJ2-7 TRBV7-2 CASSLRGAPYEQYF
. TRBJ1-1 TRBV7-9 CASSFGGDTEAFF
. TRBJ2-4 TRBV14 CAIPPEPKNIQYF
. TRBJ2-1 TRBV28 CASSPILKSDEQFF
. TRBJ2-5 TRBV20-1 CSASSQETQYF
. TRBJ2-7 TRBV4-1 CASSQFGNRDAAGEQYF
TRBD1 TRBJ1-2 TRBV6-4 CASSEEGGGHYGYTF
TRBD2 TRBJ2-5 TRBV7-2 CASSSPTSGIETQYF
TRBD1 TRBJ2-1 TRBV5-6 CASSLGQPYNEQFF
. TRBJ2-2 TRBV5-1 CASSFAPNEGTGELFF